A single sample is the source of the 8 T cell receptor beta chains below, sequenced in a study of T cell repertoires in cytomegalovirus infection. TCRdb reanalysed the reads using MiXCR and keeps one entry per CDR3 protein. The repertoire holds about 440,000 distinct CDR3 sequences, with 30% to 40% as singletons. Sequenced material: PBMCs. These receptors were taken from a human donor in good health (CMV status not recorded). Some clones in this sample may be carry-over from other donors' samples.

The chain is built from TRBV20-1 and TRBJ2-7, with D possibly matching TRBD2 (5 bases). Germline CDR1 and CDR2: DFQATT and SNEGSKA (reference sequence). The CDR3 consists of 14 residues. Trimming pared 0 bases from V and 2 bases from J, leaving 11 bases between. CDR3 residues: CSARDRGSTYEQYF. In DNA, the CDR3 is TGCAGTGCTAGAGATCGGGGTAGCACCTACGAGCAGTACTTC.

This clonotype was picked up a small number of times. This chain connects TRBV6-2 or TRBV6-3 to TRBJ2-5, with 8 nucleotides matching TRBD2. Germline loops: CDR1 MNHEY, CDR2 SVGEGT. Trimming at V came to 8 bases and at J to 0 bases, leaving 5 bases not matched to a gene. CDR3 length: 14 residues. CDR3 DNA sequence: TGTGCCAGCTGCGAGCGGGGGTACCAAGAGACCCAGTACTTC. This translates into CASCERGYQETQYF.

The rearrangement joins TRBV6-2 or TRBV6-3 to TRBJ1-6; 10 bases agree with TRBD1. J was trimmed by 9 bases and V by 8 bases; bases with no gene match: 10. The CDR3 totals 15 residues. Germline CDR1 and CDR2: MNHEY and SVGEGT. Written as DNA, the CDR3 is TGTGCCAGCTTACGGCCGGGACAGGGGCTTTCACCCCTCCACTTT. It specifies CASLRPGQGLSPLHF.

This clonotype was seen at least ten times. The V call is TRBV11-2, the J call TRBJ1-6; the D gene is possibly TRBD1 (5 bases). The V gene's germline CDR1 is SGHAT and CDR2 FQNNGV. Between the trimmed V and J ends, which lost 1 base and 9 bases, there was a span of 10 bases. The CDR3 loop spans 14 amino acids. The CDR3 protein is CASSLGGTGSPLHF. The CDR3, as DNA: TGTGCCAGCAGCTTAGGAGGGACCGGTTCACCCCTCCACTTT.

This clonotype was detected only a few times. The genes are TRBV7-9 and TRBJ1-2, with D unresolved. The CDR3 covers 14 residues. Per germline, CDR1 SEHNR and CDR2 FQNEAQ (reference sequence). V shed 5 bases and J shed 4 bases, with 14 bases lying between them. CDR3 sequence: CASSPDGIVYGYTF. The DNA of the CDR3 is TGTGCCAGCAGCCCGGACGGAATAGTCTATGGCTACACCTTC.

This clonotype showed up just a few times. The chain carries TRBV2 and TRBJ1-2, with D uncertain. V gave up 8 bases and J gave up 4 bases, with 11 bases separating them. The germline V gene encodes CDR1 SNHLY and CDR2 FYNNEI. This CDR3 has 12 amino acids. The CDR3 DNA reads TGTGCCAGCGTGTCGGGAGCCTATGGCTACACCTTC. It translates to CASVSGAYGYTF.

The chain employs TRBV19 and TRBJ2-3, with a possible D match to TRBD1 (5 bases). Germline V gives CDR1 LNHDA, CDR2 SQIVND (reference sequence). The CDR3 consists of 18 residues. V was clipped by 3 bases and J by 6 bases, with 25 bases between them. This CDR3 is CASSMAYALDTNSDTQYF. The CDR3 DNA follows: TGTGCCAGTAGTATGGCGTACGCCCTGGACACAAACTCGGATACGCAGTATTTT.

This clonotype was found a few times. The V gene is TRBV11-2, the J gene TRBJ2-5; no clear D gene. CDR1 SGHAT and CDR2 FQNNGV come from the germline V gene. Trimming shortened V by 5 bases and J by 7 bases, and 17 bases separated the two germline ends. The CDR3 is 14 amino acids. CDR3 in DNA: TGTGCCAGCAGCCCCAGGACGGTTTTGGGGACCCAGTACTTC. Amino acids: CASSPRTVLGTQYF.